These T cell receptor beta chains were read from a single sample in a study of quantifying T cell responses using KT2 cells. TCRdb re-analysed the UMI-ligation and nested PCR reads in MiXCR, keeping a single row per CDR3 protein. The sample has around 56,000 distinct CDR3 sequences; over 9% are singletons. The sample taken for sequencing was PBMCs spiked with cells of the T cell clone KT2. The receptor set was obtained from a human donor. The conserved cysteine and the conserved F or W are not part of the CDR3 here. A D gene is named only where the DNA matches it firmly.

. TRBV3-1 ASSRAGGSGVQH
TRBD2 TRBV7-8 ASSFTSGNTNEQF
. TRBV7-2 ASRTALAGTEAF
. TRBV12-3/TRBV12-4 ASSFGGNQPQH
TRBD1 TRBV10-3 AISRGQEGDEAF
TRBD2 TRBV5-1 ASSLEGRLAGLSTDTQY
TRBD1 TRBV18 ASSSGQGGQPQH
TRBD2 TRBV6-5 ASSWGGGHAYEQY
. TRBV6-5 ASSYSGVGRSSYNSPLH
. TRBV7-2 ASSNSNQPQH
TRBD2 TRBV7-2 ASTPRLAGGPQEQF
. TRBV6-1 ASSERAPRYEQY
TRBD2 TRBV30 AWNSGEGQKTQY
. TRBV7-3 ASSLMVGQSINEQF
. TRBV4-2 ASSQDGDRGYTDTQY
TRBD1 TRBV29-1 SVGDSRPSYNEQF
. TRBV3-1 ASSQDFGPWFTEAF
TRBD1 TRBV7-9 ASSSRDRGTVLWTQY
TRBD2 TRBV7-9 ASSSQASGRMNEQF
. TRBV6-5 ASSSGLGYT
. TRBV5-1 ASSLATTKQADTQY
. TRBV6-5 ASSYSGSEKF
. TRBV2 ASWDGGSNQPQH
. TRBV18 ASSPSGGSNQPQH
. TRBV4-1 ASSQERRVGRVEQY
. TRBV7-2 ASSLGLGGISPYNEQF
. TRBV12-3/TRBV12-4 ASSFVQARDTQY
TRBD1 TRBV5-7 ASSLGTGSPRDEQF
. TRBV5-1 ASSGGGFGGELF
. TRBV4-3 ASSQDFLKDTQY
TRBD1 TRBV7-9 ASSFGGQAVSGNTIY
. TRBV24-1 ATRGRLNTEAF
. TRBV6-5 ASRKKLDSPLH
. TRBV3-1 ASSQDRTQTQY
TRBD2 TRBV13 ASREESSYNEQF
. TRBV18 ASSPEGPGVTNTEAF
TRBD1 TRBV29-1 SATGQGGTEAF
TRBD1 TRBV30 AWRGQSGMNTEAF
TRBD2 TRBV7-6 ASSLGASASGADTQY
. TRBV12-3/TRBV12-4 ASSYRPRWGTGKAPYNSPLH